Below, 24 T cell receptor beta chains from the same sample are listed, as sequenced in a study of blood T cell repertoires in COVID-19. Generated by immunoSEQ multiplex PCR, the TCRdb table keeps only in-frame clones and is missing some. Here the sample spans roughly 250,000 clones, roughly 80% being singletons. Input material: peripheral blood. The receptors come from a woman between 40 and 55 years old with active or convalescent COVID-19.

This sequence joins TRBV7-9 and TRBJ1-2, with unresolved D. The CDR3 consists of 14 residues. V shed 5 bases and J shed 1 base, with 11 bases lying between them. The germline V gene encodes CDR1 SEHNR and CDR2 FQNEAQ (reference sequence). The CDR3 loop reads CASSALAVNYGYTF. CDR3 DNA sequence: TGTGCCAGCAGCGCTCTTGCGGTTAACTATGGCTACACCTTC.

V usage is TRBV19 and J usage is TRBJ2-5; 8 positions match TRBD2. The CDR3 totals 14 residues. Germline V lookup: CDR1 LNHDA, CDR2 SQIVND (reference sequence). The V segment lost 5 bases and the J segment 4 bases; nucleotides outside the gene matches: 6. The CDR3 reads CASSPRTSIETQYF. The CDR3 DNA reads TGTGCCAGTAGTCCCCGGACTAGCATAGAGACCCAGTACTTC.

Regarding this clone: Other DNA sequences of this sample code for an identical CDR3. The CDR3 nucleotides are TGTGCCAGCACCACTAGAGGCTATGGCTACACCTTC. Its protein product is CASTTRGYGYTF. The chain joins TRBV28 to TRBJ1-2; no definite D call. The CDR3 is 12 residues long. From germline, CDR1 is MDHEN and CDR2 SYDVKM. Trimming took 7 bases from V and 4 from J, leaving 10 bases between them.

The gene calls are TRBV5-4 and TRBJ2-7, with D possibly TRBD2 on 5 matching bases. The CDR3 consists of 14 residues. CDR1 and CDR2 from the germline V gene are SGHNT and YYREEE (reference sequence). The V and J ends lost 4 bases and 6 bases respectively, with 17 bases between them. The CDR3 here is CASSRMRGPGEQYF. CDR3 nucleotides: TGTGCCAGCAGCCGGATGCGAGGGCCAGGCGAGCAGTACTTC.

The chain carries TRBV6-5 and TRBJ2-1; possibly TRBD2 for D (5 bases). V shed 6 bases and J shed 0 bases, with 12 bases lying between them. Per germline, CDR1 MNHEY and CDR2 SVGAGI. This CDR3 is built from 15 residues. CDR3 in amino acids: CASRPLGNSYNEQFF. The CDR3 coding sequence is TGTGCCAGCAGACCACTAGGTAACTCCTACAATGAGCAGTTCTTC.

This sequence joins TRBV5-4 and TRBJ2-1, with 9 bases lining up with TRBD1. Germline V gene data show CDR1 as SGHNT and CDR2 as YYREEE (reference sequence). The ends lost 5 bases at V and 4 bases at J; junction bases unmatched: 7. The CDR3 is 15 residues long. The CDR3 protein is CASRQTGGTYNEQFF. Here the CDR3 DNA reads TGTGCCAGCAGGCAAACAGGGGGCACGTACAATGAGCAGTTCTTC.

The chain is built from TRBV11-3 and TRBJ2-7; 7 positions match TRBD1. With 2 bases clipped from V and 4 bases from J, the junction kept 5 bases outside the gene matches. CDR1 and CDR2 from the germline V gene are SGHNT and YENEEA. The CDR3 is made up of 14 amino acids. The CDR3 is CASSLFGDSYEQYF. The CDR3 nucleotides are TGTGCCAGCAGCTTATTCGGGGACAGTTACGAGCAGTACTTC. The full variable domain, completed using reference TRBV11-3 and TRBJ2-7, is EAGVVQSPRYKIIEKKQPVAFWCNPISGHNTLYWYLQNLGQGPELLIRYENEEAVDDSQLPKDRFSAERLKGVDSTLKIQPAELGDSAVYLCASSLFGDSYEQYFGPGTRLTVT.

A word on this clone: At one end the junction does not follow the germline gene, possibly because of a read error. This sequence joins TRBV7-2 and TRBJ2-2; D is possibly TRBD2 (7 bases). This CDR3 is built from 13 residues. CDR1 is SGHTA and CDR2 is FQGNSA in the germline V gene. The CDR3 coding sequence is TGTGCCAGCAGCCCAGTGGGAGGGGGGGTGCTGTTTTTT. This encodes CASSPVGGGVLFF. The complete variable domain, with remaining parts taken from reference TRBV7-2 and TRBJ2-2, reads GAGVSQSPSNKVTEKGKDVELRCDPISGHTALYWYRQSLGQGLEFLIYFQGNSAPDKSGLPSDRFSAERTGGSVSTLTIQRTQQEDSAVYLCASSPVGGGVLFFGEGSRLTVL.

This chain uses TRBV6-1 with TRBJ2-5; the match to TRBD2 covers 7 bases. V shed 0 bases, J shed 2 bases, and the junction held 3 bases outside the gene matches. Germline V gene lookup returns CDR1 MNHNS and CDR2 SASEGT. The CDR3 runs to 15 residues. The CDR3 here is CASSEAGRGQETQYF. Written as DNA, the CDR3 is TGTGCCAGCAGTGAAGCGGGGCGGGGGCAAGAGACCCAGTACTTC.

The chain is built from TRBV14 and TRBJ1-2, with 8 bases lining up with TRBD1. This CDR3 is built from 13 residues. V shed 4 bases and J 5 bases; nucleotides not matched to a gene: 3. CDR1 is SGHDN, CDR2 FVKESK, per germline. DNA for the CDR3: TGTGCCAGCAGCCCCGGACAGGGTTATGGCTACACCTTC. This sequence encodes CASSPGQGYGYTF.

This clone was recorded a few times. CDR3 DNA sequence: TGTGCCAGCAGCCTAGACCGAGACTACACCTTC. Translated, it gives CASSLDRDYTF. The J gene is TRBJ1-2, the V gene TRBV7-8; D uncertain. V dropped 5 bases and J dropped 10 bases, with 11 bases sitting between them. The CDR3 contains 11 residues. Germline V gene sequence: CDR1 SGHVS, CDR2 FQNEAQ.

V is TRBV5-4 and J is TRBJ1-6; 12 nucleotides line up with TRBD1. Germline V gene data show CDR1 as SGHNT and CDR2 as YYREEE (reference sequence). J lost 10 bases, V lost 3 bases, and 5 bases had no gene match. This CDR3 contains 15 residues. CDR3 residues: CASSSGTGGVSPLHF. As DNA, the CDR3 is TGTGCCAGCAGCTCCGGGACAGGGGGCGTCTCACCCCTCCACTTT.

The chain carries TRBV28 and TRBJ1-2; a possible D gene is TRBD1 (5 bases). CDR1 is MDHEN and CDR2 is SYDVKM in the germline V gene. The length of the CDR3 is 15 residues. Trimming cost V 1 base and J 7 bases, with 16 bases left between them. CDR3 region: CASSLLWGRDTGYTF. The CDR3 DNA reads as TGTGCCAGCAGTTTATTGTGGGGGAGGGATACTGGCTACACCTTC.

A few counts support this clone. The rearrangement uses TRBV6-4 and TRBJ2-5, with 13 bases identical to TRBD2. This CDR3 comprises 15 residues. V was clipped by 8 bases and J by 1 base; unmatched bases: 4. The germline CDR1 and CDR2 sequences are MRHNA and SNTAGT. CDR3 sequence: CASARLAGGQETQYF. CDR3 bases: TGTGCCAGCGCCCGACTAGCGGGGGGCCAAGAGACCCAGTACTTC.

This chain connects TRBV3-1 (or the pseudogene TRBV3-2) to TRBJ1-1; TRBD1 is a possible D gene (6 bases). V was cut by 1 base and J by 3 bases, with 18 bases left in between. The CDR3 spans 17 residues. Germline V gene sequence: CDR1 LGHDT, CDR2 YNNKEL (reference sequence). The CDR3 coding sequence is TGTGCCAGCAGCCAAGTTCTGTTGATCAGGGGTTACACTGAAGCTTTCTTT. It encodes CASSQVLLIRGYTEAFF.

The J gene is TRBJ2-2, the V gene TRBV9, with D possibly matching TRBD2 (7 bases). The V gene lost 6 bases and the J gene lost 5 bases, with 20 bases spanning the gap. This CDR3 is 16 amino acids long. CDR1 SGDLS and CDR2 YYNGEE come from the germline V gene. The DNA of the CDR3 is TGTGCCAGCAAGTTATCGGCGGGGGCAGGGACCGGGGAGCTGTTTTTT. This encodes CASKLSAGAGTGELFF.

The chain has TRBV6-2 or TRBV6-3 and TRBJ2-7, with D possibly TRBD2 on 6 matching bases. The CDR3 is made up of 13 amino acids. Germline V gene lookup returns CDR1 MNHEY and CDR2 SVGEGT. The germline V and J ends were trimmed by 6 bases and 2 bases, with 11 bases remaining between them. The CDR3 nucleotides are TGTGCCAGCAGCTCGGGACTCCCCTACGAGCAGTACTTC. Residues: CASSSGLPYEQYF.

This chain links TRBV14 with TRBJ2-1; D gene unclear. Germline-derived CDR1 and CDR2 are SGHDN and FVKESK. The CDR3 is 14 residues long. V gave up 1 base and J gave up 9 bases, with 13 bases separating them. Written as DNA, the CDR3 is TGTGCCAGCAGCCAAGGAGGTCGTAGTGGTGAGCAGTTCTTC. It encodes CASSQGGRSGEQFF.

The rearrangement joins TRBV10-3 to TRBJ1-6; maybe TRBD1 (6 bases). The V end lost 0 bases, the J end lost 10 bases, and 13 bases lay between the germline ends. CDR3 size: 15 residues. CDR1 is ENHRY and CDR2 is SYGVKD in the germline V gene. CDR3 protein: CAISESAKRGSPLHF. The CDR3 DNA is TGTGCCATCAGTGAGTCGGCTAAAAGGGGGTCACCCCTCCACTTT.

This sequence joins TRBV2 and TRBJ1-6; a possible D gene is TRBD1 (5 bases). Trimming cost V 10 bases and J 7 bases, with 17 bases left between them. Germline V gene lookup returns CDR1 SNHLY and CDR2 FYNNEI. The CDR3 runs to 14 residues. The CDR3 region has the DNA TGTGCCAAGCTGGCCGGGGAGGGGAATTCACCCCTCCACTTT. This sequence encodes CAKLAGEGNSPLHF.

The CDR3 DNA is TGTGCCAGCGGGGGGGGGCTCCCCCAGAGTTCACCCCTCCACTTT. This gives the protein CASGGGLPQSSPLHF. The chain joins TRBV2 to TRBJ1-6; perhaps TRBD1 as D (6 bases). V gave up 8 bases and J gave up 9 bases, with 20 bases separating them. The CDR3 runs 15 residues. Germline V CDR1 and CDR2: SNHLY, FYNNEI.

The chain is built from TRBV19 and TRBJ1-2; D is ambiguous. The CDR3 has 11 residues. Germline V CDR1 and CDR2: LNHDA, SQIVND (reference sequence). Trimming took off 5 bases at V and 8 bases at J, with 9 bases between the two ends. The CDR3 protein is CASSSAEGYTF. CDR3 bases: TGTGCCAGTAGTTCCGCAGAAGGCTACACCTTC. Drawing the rest from reference TRBV19 and TRBJ1-2, the complete variable domain is DGGITQSPKYLFRKEGQNVTLSCEQNLNHDAMYWYRQDPGQGLRLIYYSQIVNDFQKGDIAEGYSVSREKKESFPLTVTSAQKNPTAFYLCASSSAEGYTFGSGTRLTVV.

The chain couples TRBV3-1 (or the pseudogene TRBV3-2) to TRBJ2-2, with 8 bases that match TRBD2. Trimming cost V 4 bases and J 6 bases; bases outside gene matches: 4. This CDR3 has 14 residues. In germline, CDR1 is LGHDT, CDR2 YNNKEL (reference sequence). CDR3 sequence reads: CASSPFGRAGELFF. The DNA of the CDR3 is TGTGCCAGCAGCCCTTTCGGGAGGGCCGGGGAGCTGTTTTTT.

This clone was counted a single time. The J gene is TRBJ2-6, the V gene TRBV6-1; D remains unclear. Trimming took off 3 bases at V and 0 bases at J, with 9 bases between the two ends. This CDR3 contains 16 residues. Germline V gene lookup returns CDR1 MNHNS and CDR2 SASEGT. The CDR3, as DNA: TGTGCCAGCAGTGATCTAGGATTCTCTGGGGCCAACGTCCTGACTTTC. Its protein is CASSDLGFSGANVLTF.